This T cell receptor (beta chain) was captured by sequencing in a study of blood T cell repertoires in COVID-19. Sequencing used immunoSEQ multiplex PCR; TCRdb keeps in-frame clones, though not all of them. The sample consists of roughly 250,000 clones, 85% of them appearing once. Germline CDR1 is LNHDA and CDR2 is SQIVND (reference sequence). Between the trimmed V and J ends, which lost 3 bases and 2 bases, there was a span of 12 bases. The CDR3 runs to 15 residues. The sample taken for sequencing was peripheral blood. The chain combines TRBV19 with TRBJ2-3; tentatively, D is TRBD1 (5 bases). The TCR was taken from a man aged 40-49 years with acute or convalescent COVID-19. The CDR3 loop is CASSIGPGNTDTQYF. DNA for the CDR3: TGTGCCAGTAGTATCGGGCCAGGGAACACAGATACGCAGTATTTT. The full variable domain, in which reference TRBV19 and TRBJ2-3 provide the parts outside the CDR3, is DGGITQSPKYLFRKEGQNVTLSCEQNLNHDAMYWYRQDPGQGLRLIYYSQIVNDFQKGDIAEGYSVSREKKESFPLTVTSAQKNPTAFYLCASSIGPGNTDTQYFGPGTRLTVL.